The clone carrying this T cell receptor (beta chain) was counted between two and nine times. The sample belongs to a study of beta chain features in type 1 diabetes. Expressed TCRB transcripts were sequenced because the entire RNA isolate underwent reverse transcription. Sequencing was performed with immunoSEQ multiplex PCR; in TCRdb, only in-frame clones are kept and a portion is missing. The sample has about 900,000 clones, roughly 16% seen once; the top ten hold about 0.02%. This CDR3 contains 14 residues. J gave up 6 bases and V 5 bases, and 5 bases lay outside the gene matches. The germline gives CDR1 MNHNY, CDR2 SVGAGI (reference sequence). About 120 mL of blood, on average, came from one heparinised draw per donor. CD4+ cells of the naive, central memory, regulatory and stem cell-like memory types were sorted via CD45RO/CCR7/CD25/CD127/CD95/CD27. Purity exceeding 95% was reached by all sorted populations.

The sequenced sample was naive CD4+ T cells from blood. The chain employs TRBV6-6 and TRBJ2-7; 12 bases agree with TRBD1. The clonotype was recovered from a woman aged 18-30 years in good health. The CDR3 DNA follows: TGTGCCAGCAGTCGGGGGGACAGGGGGCTCGAGCAGTACTTC. This translates into CASSRGDRGLEQYF.